The 23 T cell receptor beta chains below were found in one sample sequenced in a study of PD-1 blockade in classical Hodgkin lymphoma. The patients all showed relapse after autologous stem cell transplantation, while their brentuximab vedotin exposure varied. This table comes from immunoSEQ multiplex PCR, and its TCRdb copy is limited to in-frame clones, with some not included. The sample has more than 10,000 clones, 80% seen once. Sample: peripheral blood mononuclear cells (PBMCs), taken before the second cycle of nivolumab. The receptor set was obtained from a human donor with classical Hodgkin lymphoma.

This clone was seen a few times. The chain links TRBV12-5 to TRBJ1-5, with D uncertain. V was clipped by 7 bases and J by 7 bases, with 17 bases between them. Germline V gene sequence: CDR1 LGHNT, CDR2 FRNRAP. The CDR3 is 14 residues long. CDR3 in amino acids: CASANGKTGQPQHF. For the CDR3, the DNA is TGTGCTAGTGCCAACGGGAAAACGGGGCAGCCCCAGCATTTT.

CDR3 nucleotide sequence: TGTGCCAGCAGCCAAGTTCAAGGGGGTGGCACTGAAGCTTTCTTT. Its translation: CASSQVQGGGTEAFF. The J gene is TRBJ1-1, the V gene TRBV14; tentatively, D is TRBD1 (6 bases). V was cut by 1 base and J by 4 bases, with 13 bases left in between. The length of the CDR3 is 15 residues. The germline V gene has CDR1 SGHDN and CDR2 FVKESK.

The genes are TRBV4-1 and TRBJ2-3, with D maybe TRBD2 (6 bases). Germline values: CDR1 MGHRA, CDR2 YSYEKL. The CDR3 sequence is 18 residues long. Trimming removed 1 base at V and 4 bases at J, with 21 bases between. The CDR3 loop reads CASSQGPLSGASADTQYF. The CDR3 DNA sequence: TGCGCCAGCAGCCAAGGGCCTCTTAGCGGAGCCTCCGCAGATACGCAGTATTTT.

V and J are TRBV2 and TRBJ1-1; D is unclear. CDR1 is SNHLY and CDR2 is FYNNEI in the germline V gene. V was pared by 4 bases and J by 1 base, with 10 bases between. The CDR3 covers 14 residues. The CDR3 loop is CASSVGSRNTEAFF. The CDR3 DNA reads as TGTGCCAGCAGTGTTGGGTCAAGGAACACTGAAGCTTTCTTT.

The table lists this clone with a count of one. The chain combines TRBV14 with TRBJ1-2; unclear D gene. The V gene lost 2 bases and the J gene lost 8 bases, with 12 bases spanning the gap. CDR1 SGHDN and CDR2 FVKESK come from the germline V gene. The CDR3 is made up of 13 amino acids. In DNA, the CDR3 is TGTGCCAGCAGCCAAACAGCGGGTACCGGCTACACCTTC. Translated: CASSQTAGTGYTF. The variable domain in full, completed from reference TRBV14 and TRBJ1-2, reads EAGVTQFPSHSVIEKGQTVTLRCDPISGHDNLYWYRRVMGKEIKFLLHFVKESKQDESGMPNNRFLAERTGGTYSTLKVQPAELEDSGVYFCASSQTAGTGYTFGSGTRLTVV.

The chain joins TRBV30 to TRBJ1-2, with D hard to call. Germline V gene sequence: CDR1 GTSNPN, CDR2 SVGIG (reference sequence). V was cut by 2 bases and J by 4 bases, with 8 bases left in between. The CDR3 length is 12 residues. DNA for the CDR3: TGTGCCTGGAGTCTCAAGGGCTATGGCTACACCTTC. Protein sequence: CAWSLKGYGYTF.

V usage is TRBV6-5 and J usage is TRBJ1-3, with unresolved D. V shed 5 bases and J shed 2 bases, with 10 bases lying between them. Germline V gene lookup returns CDR1 MNHEY and CDR2 SVGAGI. CDR3 length: 14 amino acids. The CDR3 reads CASSPQDTGNTIYF. The CDR3 DNA sequence: TGTGCCAGCAGTCCACAAGATACTGGAAACACCATATATTTT.

The chain combines TRBV2 with TRBJ2-7; the D gene is possibly TRBD1 (5 bases). Per germline, CDR1 SNHLY and CDR2 FYNNEI. Trimming stripped 5 bases from V and 5 bases from J, with 13 bases between. The CDR3 totals 13 residues. The CDR3 sequence is CASSSGTRDEQYF. The CDR3 bases are TGTGCCAGCAGTTCGGGCACCAGGGACGAGCAGTACTTC. The entire variable domain, with the rest obtained from reference TRBV2 and TRBJ2-7, is as follows: EPEVTQTPSHQVTQMGQEVILRCVPISNHLYFYWYRQILGQKVEFLVSFYNNEISEKSEIFDDQFSVERPDGSNFTLKIRSTKLEDSAMYFCASSSGTRDEQYFGPGTRLTVT.

V usage is TRBV25-1 and J usage is TRBJ2-3, with D perhaps matching TRBD2 (7 bases). Looked up from germline, CDR1 is MGHDK and CDR2 is SYGVNS. There are 15 residues in the CDR3. Trimming cost V 4 bases and J 7 bases, with 18 bases left between them. CDR3 residues: CASSGAGGARNTQYF. In nucleotides, the CDR3 is TGTGCCAGCAGTGGGGCTGGGGGGGCACGAAATACGCAGTATTTT.

This clone has a single count. This chain joins TRBV5-6 and TRBJ2-3; D is possibly TRBD1 or TRBD2 (5 bases each). This CDR3 has 13 amino acids. CDR1 and CDR2 from the germline V gene are SGHDT and YYEEEE. Deletions cut 1 base from V and 3 bases from J, with 6 bases between. The CDR3 DNA reads as TGTGCCAGCAGCTTGTGGGGGACAGATACGCAGTATTTT. As protein: CASSLWGTDTQYF. Variable domain in full (rest from reference TRBV5-6 and TRBJ2-3): DAGVTQSPTHLIKTRGQQVTLRCSPKSGHDTVSWYQQALGQGPQFIFQYYEEEERQRGNFPDRFSGHQFPNYSSELNVNALLLGDSALYLCASSLWGTDTQYFGPGTRLTVL.

The V and J genes are TRBV7-3 and TRBJ1-5; TRBD1 might be the D (6 bases). The V end lost 6 bases, the J end lost 6 bases, and 21 bases lay between the germline ends. This CDR3 is 16 amino acids long. CDR1 is SGHTA, CDR2 FQGTGA, per germline. The CDR3 sequence is CASRRPGEAASQPQHF. The CDR3 coding sequence is TGTGCCAGCAGACGACCAGGGGAAGCGGCGAGTCAGCCCCAGCATTTT. Filled out from reference TRBV7-3 and TRBJ1-5, the complete variable domain reads GAGVSQTPSNKVTEKGKYVELRCDPISGHTALYWYRQSLGQGPEFLIYFQGTGAADDSGLPNDRFFAVRPEGSVSTLKIQRTERGDSAVYLCASRRPGEAASQPQHFGDGTRLSIL.

CDR3 in DNA: TGTGCCAGCAGCGTCCTACAGGGCACTGAAGCTTTCTTT. Its protein product is CASSVLQGTEAFF. The chain uses TRBV9 and TRBJ1-1; a weak D match, TRBD1 (6 bases). CDR1 is SGDLS, CDR2 YYNGEE, per germline. The CDR3 has 13 amino acids. With 2 bases removed from V and 4 bases from J, the gap between germline ends came to 9 bases.

The V call is TRBV28, the J call TRBJ2-3, with D unclear. With 5 bases removed from V and 0 bases from J, the gap between germline ends came to 12 bases. CDR1 MDHEN and CDR2 SYDVKM come from the germline V gene. The CDR3 is 15 residues long. CDR3: CASSPWAASTDTQYF. The CDR3 bases are TGTGCCAGCAGTCCTTGGGCGGCTAGCACAGATACGCAGTATTTT.

The chain couples TRBV9 to TRBJ2-6; D not certain. Deletions cut 3 bases from V and 0 bases from J, with 4 bases between. Germline values: CDR1 SGDLS, CDR2 YYNGEE. The CDR3 is 14 amino acids. The CDR3 DNA follows: TGTGCCAGCAGCGCCATCTCTGGGGCCAACGTCCTGACTTTC. The encoded protein is CASSAISGANVLTF.

The chain combines TRBV25-1 with TRBJ2-1; D unresolved. V was trimmed by 6 bases and J by 5 bases, leaving 11 bases between them. CDR3 length: 13 residues. Per germline, CDR1 MGHDK and CDR2 SYGVNS. CDR3 in DNA: TGTGCCAGCAGGGACCACGGCGACAATGAGCAGTTCTTC. It specifies CASRDHGDNEQFF.

This clone was found a few times. The rearrangement joins TRBV5-4 to TRBJ2-1; the match to TRBD1 covers 9 bases. J lost 7 bases, V lost 5 bases, and 4 bases had no gene match. Germline V CDR1 and CDR2: SGHNT, YYREEE (reference sequence). The CDR3 is 13 amino acids. As DNA, the CDR3 is TGTGCCAGCAGGACAGGGGGTCGGAATGAGCAGTTCTTC. Protein sequence: CASRTGGRNEQFF. Together with reference TRBV5-4 and TRBJ2-1, the CDR3 gives the full variable domain: ETGVTQSPTHLIKTRGQQVTLRCSSQSGHNTVSWYQQALGQGPQFIFQYYREEENGRGNFPPRFSGLQFPNYSSELNVNALELDDSALYLCASRTGGRNEQFFGPGTRLTVL.

This chain links TRBV15 with TRBJ1-1, with 7 bases matching TRBD1. The length of the CDR3 is 14 residues. The germline gives CDR1 LNHNV, CDR2 YYDKDF (reference sequence). Trimming at V came to 3 bases and at J to 7 bases, leaving 8 bases not matched to a gene. The CDR3 sequence is CATSRRTGKDEAFF. In DNA form, the CDR3 reads TGTGCCACCAGCAGGAGGACAGGCAAGGATGAAGCTTTCTTT.

The V gene is TRBV6-4, the J gene TRBJ1-2, with D unresolved. Looked up from germline, CDR1 is MRHNA and CDR2 is SNTAGT. This CDR3 is built from 18 residues. Trimming removed 0 bases from V and 2 bases from J, with 19 bases in between. The CDR3 loop reads CASSDSGYGPEANYGYTF. CDR3 in DNA: TGTGCCAGCAGTGACTCGGGGTACGGACCTGAAGCCAACTATGGCTACACCTTC.

This chain links TRBV7-3 with TRBJ2-1, with 9 bases identical to TRBD1. Trimming removed 5 bases from V and 5 bases from J; junction bases left unmatched: 7. CDR1 SGHTA and CDR2 FQGTGA come from the germline V gene. The CDR3 is 15 residues long. The CDR3: CASSRPGQGHNEQFF. In DNA form, the CDR3 reads TGTGCCAGCAGCCGACCGGGACAGGGACACAATGAGCAGTTCTTC.

The chain employs TRBV2 and TRBJ2-3; tentative D call: TRBD1 (6 bases). The V gene's germline CDR1 is SNHLY and CDR2 FYNNEI. V lost 4 bases, J lost 5 bases, and 13 bases lay in between. The CDR3 is 14 residues long. In DNA form, the CDR3 reads TGTGCCAGCAGTGGGCAGGGGATGAGAGATACGCAGTATTTT. Encoded protein: CASSGQGMRDTQYF.

The chain joins TRBV11-2 to TRBJ1-1; TRBD1 might be the D (6 bases). The CDR3 loop spans 15 amino acids. Trimming took 3 bases from V and 3 from J, leaving 14 bases between them. Germline CDR1 SGHAT, CDR2 FQNNGV. CDR3 sequence reads: CASSFLQGWDTEAFF. As DNA, the CDR3 is TGTGCCAGCAGCTTTTTGCAGGGGTGGGACACTGAAGCTTTCTTT.

This clone was seen a few times. The J gene is TRBJ2-4, the V gene TRBV5-5; TRBD2 matches 10 bases. The V and J ends lost 2 bases and 0 bases, in that order; junction bases with no gene match: 8. The germline CDR1 and CDR2 sequences are SGHKS and YYEKEE (reference sequence). This CDR3 has 18 amino acids. The DNA of the CDR3 is TGTGCCAGCAGCTTAACCCTAGCGGGAGATCTAGCCAAAAACATTCAGTACTTC. The encoded protein is CASSLTLAGDLAKNIQYF.

The chain combines TRBV2 with TRBJ2-7, with D possibly matching TRBD2 (5 bases). CDR3 size: 14 residues. The V end lost 6 bases, the J end lost 4 bases, and 16 bases lay between the germline ends. CDR1 is SNHLY, CDR2 FYNNEI, per germline. This CDR3 is CASSLYGEPYEQYF. The CDR3 DNA sequence: TGTGCCAGCAGCTTATACGGGGAGCCGTACGAGCAGTACTTC.